Presented here are 24 T cell receptor beta chains from one specimen sequenced in a study of CD8+CD57+ T cells in acquired aplastic anemia. Previously, flow cytometry had revealed CD8+CD57+ cell expansion in the patients chosen for sequencing. It was genomic DNA that served as the template for profiling TCR beta VDJ and CDR3. A single record per CDR3 protein comes from TCRdb applying MiXCR to the reads. The sample shows approximately 220,000 distinct CDR3 sequences, roughly 45% of them seen only once. Specimen: sorted CD4+, CD8+, or CD8+CD57+ T cells (not recorded which) from PBMCs. These receptors were collected from a human donor with aplastic anemia.

This clonotype was seen more than once but under ten times. V is TRBV2 and J is TRBJ1-1; unclear D gene. The CDR3 covers 11 residues. CDR1 is SNHLY, CDR2 FYNNEI, per germline. The ends were cut back, 8 bases at V and 3 bases at J, with 7 bases in the middle. The CDR3 reads CASLQDTEAFF. For the CDR3, the DNA is TGTGCCAGCCTGCAGGACACTGAAGCTTTCTTT.

About this clonotype: A much larger clone differs by one base, so this may be a read error. The chain is built from TRBV9 and TRBJ2-3; 9 bases are shared with TRBD2. The germline V gene has CDR1 SGDLS and CDR2 YYNGEE. This CDR3 comprises 16 residues. The DNA for the CDR3 is TGTCCCAGCAGCGTAGATTTGCGGGGGGGCCAAGATACGCAGTATTTT. Protein sequence: CPSSVDLRGGQDTQYF.

Notes on this clonotype: One junction end does not reproduce the germline sequence, and a read error may be involved. The rearrangement uses TRBV7-2 and TRBJ1-5; D unresolved. This CDR3 is 13 amino acids long. Looked up from germline, CDR1 is SGHTA and CDR2 is FQGNSA. CDR3 residues: CASSFSRYQAQHF. The DNA for the CDR3 is TGTGCCAGCAGCTTTAGCCGATATCAGGCCCAGCATTTT. The full variable domain, its missing parts supplied by reference TRBV7-2 and TRBJ1-5, is GAGVSQSPSNKVTEKGKDVELRCDPISGHTALYWYRQSLGQGLEFLIYFQGNSAPDKSGLPSDRFSAERTGGSVSTLTIQRTQQEDSAVYLCASSFSRYQAQHFGDGTRLSIL.

In this sample, this clonotype turned up many times. The gene calls are TRBV2 and TRBJ1-1, with unresolved D. From germline, CDR1 is SNHLY and CDR2 FYNNEI. CDR3 length equals 14 residues. Between the trimmed V and J ends, which lost 2 bases and 5 bases, there was a span of 12 bases. The CDR3 here is CASSELLQATEAFF. The CDR3 nucleotides read TGTGCCAGCAGTGAACTCCTACAAGCGACTGAAGCTTTCTTT.

A few counts support this clonotype. A read error may explain this, as a much larger clone is one base away. The J gene is TRBJ1-6, the V gene TRBV30, with D hard to call. The germline V gene encodes CDR1 GTSNPN and CDR2 SVGIG (reference sequence). CDR3 size: 11 residues. CDR3 sequence (DNA): TGTGCCTGTAGCGTAGGTTCACCCCCCCACTTT. Translated, it gives CACSVGSPPHF.

This clonotype was found many times. This chain joins TRBV19 and TRBJ1-1; TRBD1 might be the D (5 bases). Germline lookup yields CDR1 LNHDA and CDR2 SQIVND (reference sequence). The CDR3 sequence is 15 residues long. Trimming took 3 bases from V and 4 from J, leaving 15 bases between them. CDR3 DNA: TGTGCCAGTAGTATGCTCGCAGGGAAAGGCACTGAAGCTTTCTTT. Its protein is CASSMLAGKGTEAFF.

This clonotype was recorded only once. A much larger clonotype is one base distant, so this may be a read error. The chain has TRBV12-3 or TRBV12-4 and TRBJ1-3; D possibly corresponds to TRBD1 (6 bases). Trimming removed 8 bases from V and 3 bases from J, with 17 bases in between. This CDR3 is 15 amino acids long. The CDR3 here is CASSTRGGGGNTIYF. CDR3 bases: TGTGCCAGCTCCACTCGGGGAGGGGGTGGAAACACCATATATTTT.

This clonotype was observed at least ten times. This rearrangement joins TRBV5-1 to TRBJ2-4; 7 bases match TRBD1. The V gene end was trimmed by 0 bases and the J gene end by 9 bases; junction bases not matched to a gene: 3. The germline gives CDR1 SGHRS, CDR2 YFSETQ. CDR3 length: 13 amino acids. CDR3 sequence reads: CASSLVTGIIQYF. The CDR3 DNA sequence: TGCGCCAGCAGCTTGGTGACAGGGATCATTCAGTACTTC. Full variable domain (remainder filled in from reference TRBV5-1 and TRBJ2-4): KAGVTQTPRYLIKTRGQQVTLSCSPISGHRSVSWYQQTPGQGLQFLFEYFSETQRNKGNFPGRFSGRQFSNSRSEMNVSTLELGDSALYLCASSLVTGIIQYFGAGTRLSVL.

The chain carries TRBV24-1 and TRBJ1-4, with D maybe TRBD1 (5 bases). Trimming left V 4 bases short and J 2 bases short, with 13 bases between. The CDR3 totals 16 residues. Per germline, CDR1 KGHDR and CDR2 SFDVKD. The DNA of the CDR3 is TGTGCCACCAGTGACCCAGGACGGGGGACTAATGAAAAACTGTTTTTT. As protein: CATSDPGRGTNEKLFF.

Remarks on this clonotype: One end of the junction varies from germline; a read error may be responsible. The gene calls are TRBV25-1 and TRBJ1-4; D is perhaps TRBD1 (5 bases). The CDR3 totals 16 residues. From germline, CDR1 is MGHDK and CDR2 SYGVNS. Here the CDR3 DNA reads TGTGCCGGCAGTGGGGCTATCGGCGCGACTAATGAAAAACTGTTTTTT. This gives the protein CAGSGAIGATNEKLFF.

This clonotype was seen ten or more times. CDR3 DNA sequence: TGTGCCAGCAGCCACCCCCCAGATACGCAGTATTTT. Translated: CASSHPPDTQYF. The chain carries TRBV3-1 and TRBJ2-3; D is ambiguous. The CDR3 contains 12 residues. The V gene lost 3 bases and the J gene lost 4 bases, with 5 bases spanning the gap. The V gene's germline CDR1 is LGHDT and CDR2 YNNKEL (reference sequence).

The J gene is TRBJ2-3, the V gene TRBV5-6; 7 bases are shared with TRBD1. CDR1 SGHDT and CDR2 YYEEEE come from the germline V gene. The V segment lost 2 bases and the J segment 7 bases; nucleotides outside the gene matches: 16. CDR3 length: 17 amino acids. CDR3 in DNA: TGTGCCAGCAGCTTCGTTTCGACAGGGATGAGCGCGAATACGCAGTATTTT. Its protein product is CASSFVSTGMSANTQYF.

The genes are TRBV4-1 and TRBJ2-5, with a tentative D call TRBD1 (6 bases). There are 13 residues in the CDR3. CDR1 and CDR2 (germline): MGHRA, YSYEKL. V was trimmed by 4 bases and J by 7 bases, leaving 13 bases between them. DNA for the CDR3: TGCGCCAGCAGCCGAACAGGGACGGGGACCCAGTACTTC. This codes for CASSRTGTGTQYF.

V is TRBV19 and J is TRBJ1-2, with TRBD1 matching 8 bases. The CDR3 covers 13 residues. Germline V gives CDR1 LNHDA, CDR2 SQIVND (reference sequence). Losses at the gene ends were 3 bases for V and 7 bases for J; bases not matched to a gene: 4. CDR3 DNA: TGTGCCAGTAGTATCAGGACAGGGATTGGCTACACCTTC. Its protein is CASSIRTGIGYTF.

The chain joins TRBV9 to TRBJ2-7; tentatively, D is TRBD2 (7 bases). V was trimmed by 0 bases and J by 5 bases, leaving 15 bases between them. The CDR3 spans 15 residues. Germline-derived CDR1 and CDR2 are SGDLS and YYNGEE. CDR3 sequence: CASSVGGGRTNEQYF. The CDR3 DNA is TGTGCCAGCAGCGTAGGGGGGGGCCGGACGAACGAGCAGTACTTC.

This clonotype came up many times. V usage is TRBV7-8 and J usage is TRBJ2-7; 9 bases are shared with TRBD1. CDR1 and CDR2 (germline): SGHVS, FQNEAQ. Trimming took 1 base from V and 0 from J; bases not matched to a gene: 4. The CDR3 length is 16 residues. CDR3 amino acids: CASSLGPGQGSYEQYF. CDR3 in DNA: TGTGCCAGCAGCTTAGGACCGGGACAGGGCTCCTACGAGCAGTACTTC.

Concerning this clonotype itself: The conserved phenylalanine or tryptophan is not found at the CDR3 terminus, so this likely reflects a read error. The gene calls are TRBV11-3 and TRBJ1-1, with D maybe TRBD1 (6 bases). This CDR3 has 15 residues. The V gene's germline CDR1 is SGHNT and CDR2 YENEEA. Trimming took 4 bases from V and 5 from J, leaving 17 bases between them. The CDR3 region is CASSSRSGGRTEAFS. The CDR3 DNA sequence: TGTGCCAGCAGCTCCCGGAGCGGGGGGCGGACTGAAGCTTTCTCT.

This clonotype was seen many times. Compared with germline, one end of the junction differs, possibly owing to a read error. The chain employs TRBV6-1 and TRBJ2-5; the D is unclear. Per germline, CDR1 MNHNS and CDR2 SASEGT. The CDR3 spans 12 residues. This CDR3 is CASSEALRRWDF. CDR3 DNA sequence: TGTGCCAGCAGTGAAGCGCTGAGACGTTGGGACTTC.

This clonotype was recorded many times. The V and J genes are TRBV5-1 and TRBJ1-4, with 8 bases aligning to TRBD1. CDR1 and CDR2 from the germline V gene are SGHRS and YFSETQ. Trimming took 0 bases from V and 8 from J; bases not matched to a gene: 6. This CDR3 region has 15 residues. The CDR3 nucleotides read TGCGCCAGCAGCTTGGCCGGACAGGGTGGAGAAAAACTGTTTTTT. Protein sequence: CASSLAGQGGEKLFF.

On this clonotype itself: A much larger clone lies one base from this, so it may be a read error. This chain links TRBV5-1 with TRBJ2-6; D possibly corresponds to TRBD1 (5 bases). CDR1 is SGHRS, CDR2 YFSETQ, per germline. The CDR3 is made up of 17 amino acids. In DNA, the CDR3 is TGCGCCAGCAGCTTTCGTGACCGATACTCTGGGGCCAACGCCCTGACTTTC. Its protein product is CASSFRDRYSGANALTF.

With respect to this clonotype: It may be a read error: a sequence one base away is much more abundant. V usage is TRBV6-5 and J usage is TRBJ2-3; 8 positions agree with TRBD2. Per germline, CDR1 MNHEY and CDR2 SVGAGI. The CDR3 has 15 residues. The CDR3: CAGSYSGGGTDTQYF. CDR3 in DNA: TGTGCCGGCAGTTACTCGGGGGGGGGCACAGATACGCAGTATTTT.

As concerns this clonotype: A read error may produce the germline difference seen at one junction end. The chain links TRBV5-1 to TRBJ1-5; D is ambiguous. Germline loops: CDR1 SGHRS, CDR2 YFSETQ. The CDR3 is made up of 12 amino acids. CDR3 bases: TGTGCCAGCAGCTTAGGAGATCAGCCCCAGCATTTT. It is translated as CASSLGDQPQHF.

V is TRBV4-1 and J is TRBJ2-5; D is possibly TRBD2 (5 bases). Trimming pared 1 base from V and 4 bases from J, leaving 19 bases between. CDR1 MGHRA and CDR2 YSYEKL come from the germline V gene. CDR3 size: 17 residues. The CDR3 spells CASSQGKGGLKGETQYF. CDR3 bases: TGCGCCAGCAGCCAAGGGAAAGGCGGACTCAAAGGAGAGACCCAGTACTTC.

At least ten counts were recorded for this clonotype. This rearrangement joins TRBV11-2 to TRBJ2-7; D call uncertain. With 2 bases removed from V and 4 bases from J, the gap between germline ends came to 6 bases. The length of the CDR3 is 12 residues. Germline assignment: CDR1 SGHAT and CDR2 FQNNGV. This chain's CDR3 is CASSLLVYEQYF. CDR3 sequence (DNA): TGTGCCAGCAGCTTATTAGTGTACGAGCAGTACTTC.